This T cell receptor beta chain was captured in a study of blood T cell repertoires in COVID-19. Across the whole study: Collection of acute and convalescent COVID-19 samples took place in the United States, Italy and Spain. T cells, B-cell-depleted T cells, or PBMCs supplied cDNA or gDNA.

In the source study's methods: Reference gene primers were amplified, and this amplification served to estimate nucleated cell counts. The repertoire was sequenced with immunoSEQ multiplex PCR; TCRdb's copy has only in-frame clones and lacks some. The D gene and trimming were derived from the DNA, and the V and J assignments and clone size from that table. Of more than 13,000 clones in the sample, roughly nine tenths are singletons; the top ten hold over 2%. This clone was detected only once. The specimen sequenced was peripheral blood. This TCR was recovered from a woman between 65 and 79 years old in a cohort sampled during active or convalescent COVID-19.

The CDR3 is CASSLGVAPSGETQYF. The DNA of the CDR3 is TGTGCCAGCAGCTTAGGTGTCGCGCCTTCAGGGGAGACCCAGTACTTC. The rearrangement links TRBV7-2 to TRBJ2-5; the D gene is possibly TRBD1 (5 bases). This CDR3 comprises 16 residues. V lost 1 base to trimming and J lost 5 bases, with 17 bases between them. Germline CDR1 reads SGHTA; CDR2 reads FQGNSA.